This T cell receptor (beta chain) derives from a study of identical twins (dated by TCRdb to 2016 to 2017). Study-wide context: The study deep-sequenced TCR alpha and beta repertoires from monozygotic twins, unrelated adults of various ages and cord blood to test whether fetal clonotypes persist. To rule out contamination, the twin experiments were replicated at different times with different library preparation protocols. Broader findings and caveats from the paper: Conclusions relied on cross-sectional statistical analysis, since the same donors could not be followed over many years. Fewer insertions were carried by abundant cord blood beta clonotypes; a weaker similar trend was observed in young adult naive repertoires, while no such trend was observed in memory repertoires. In monozygotic twins, recombination models systematically underestimated out-of-frame TCR alpha sharing, but the models matched the sharing seen between unrelated individuals. Compared with coincidental sharing between unrelated individuals, out-of-frame TCR alpha sequences shared between twins showed an excess of sequences with low generation probability. A weaker excess of twin sharing was found in beta out-of-frame sequences because the signal-to-noise ratio was lowered by fewer shared sequences. Invariant T cells such as MAIT and iNKT could partly confound zero-insertion analyses, although diverse VJ usage argued against such confounding for most clonotypes.

Library preparation was by 5' RACE. The sequencing machine was an Illumina HiSeq 2000. A universal primer binding site was introduced by template switching, and a unique molecular identifier was present in the final cDNA, enabling accurate counting of TCR cDNA molecules. Specific primers in the conserved constant-segment region were used to synthesize first-strand cDNA for the TCR alpha and beta chains. To control for contamination, each cDNA library was double barcoded with a SMART-Mk sample barcode plus Illumina barcodes. TruSeq adapter sequences along with Illumina sample barcodes were introduced in two successive PCR steps. TCR alpha and beta cDNA libraries were sequenced on the Illumina HiSeq platform with custom primers. In the source study's methods: Unique molecular identifiers were extracted from raw reads with MiGEC, and CDR3 positions were determined with MiXCR. For each individual, recombination models were inferred using an EM algorithm with the repgenHMM and IGoR tools. The tcR package in R was used for shared clonotype analysis, with sharing normalized by the product of cloneset sizes. To study raw recombination without the effects of thymic and clonal selection, out-of-frame nonproductive sequences were analyzed. The public sequencing data were trimmed at Q25 with fastp and processed into clonotypes with MiXCR by TCRdb, which kept only in-frame beta chains. When rows share a CDR3 protein, they turn into one entry using the most common DNA and genes. The V and J calls were not made by the authors but by TCRdb's processing. Across this sample there are more than 350,000 distinct CDR3 sequences, with roughly 9% seen only once. More than 8% of the sample belongs to the ten largest clones.

This clonotype was counted many times. Its antigen specificity is not known. No per-base quality is available; no much larger clone lies one base away. V is clipped by 5 bases and J by 4 bases, and the sequence between their germline boundaries is 12 bases long. From cysteine to phenylalanine, the CDR3 is 13 amino acids long. The CDR3 DNA has 39 bases and is translated from base 1. All donors were healthy Caucasians. Three unrelated non-twin adults were additionally sequenced: a male aged 18 to 29, a male aged 50 to 60 and a female aged 50 to 60. Using Miltenyi CD45RO+ enrichment and human naive T-cell isolation kits, memory (CD45RO+) and naive T cells were isolated from PBMC.

The source material was naive T cells sorted from blood. Read against the paper, the sample's cell subset or site label means: cells isolated with a human naive T-cell isolation kit. The rearranged chain carries TRBV12-3 or TRBV12-4 and TRBJ2-7, with a tentative D gene TRBD2 over 6 matching bases. The source is a woman aged 45-65 years in good health. The DNA sequence is as follows: TGTGCCAGCAGTCCCCAGCGGGTTTACGAGCAGTACTTC. Its product reads: CASSPQRVYEQYF.